These T cell receptor beta chains were read from a single sample in a study of blood T cells in healthy people across ages. In TCRdb, the 5' RACE reads were re-called with MiXCR into one record per CDR3 protein. The table records roughly 680,000 distinct CDR3 sequences, around 52% of them present only once. The specimen sequenced was blood. The origin of the receptors is a woman of 80 years or more in good health. CDR3s include the opening cysteine and the closing phenylalanine or tryptophan. The D gene is left open where the match is weak.

14,TRBV25-1,-,CASNQGSAYNEQYF
14,TRBV5-1,-,CASSRGGGPYEQYF
15,TRBV2,TRBD1,CASSKDRGQIGELFF
12,TRBV11-2,-,CASSSFVTGPFF
14,TRBV29-1,TRBD1,CSVNLQGVGGGYTF
13,TRBV27,TRBD1,CASSRQGSHEQYF
20,TRBV14,TRBD2,CASSLQIRRGTSVSVETQYF
12,TRBV20-1,-,CSARKGPHEQYF
14,TRBV12-3/TRBV12-4,-,CANSPGYSGQPQHF
14,TRBV14,-,CASSQDYNYNEQYF
14,TRBV6-5,-,CASSYSKNPDTQYF
15,TRBV3-1,-,CASSLSAPRPNGYTF
16,TRBV9,-,CASSVAGTRLTDTQYF
12,TRBV29-1,-,CSVVVEGQPQHF
13,TRBV12-3/TRBV12-4,-,CASSLFQNTEAFF
14,TRBV20-1,-,CSAPAVLSNQPQHF
16,TRBV13,TRBD1,CASSLRTGNLEEKLFF
13,TRBV7-3,-,CASSVGANTEAFF
13,TRBV6-2/TRBV6-3,-,CASSYARHQPQHF
13,TRBV3-1,-,CASSQELIGEQFF
15,TRBV20-1,TRBD1,CSATRAGTVNTEAFF
14,TRBV7-3,TRBD1,CASSSTGIYTEAFF
15,TRBV7-9,-,CASSTSGALTDTQYF
15,TRBV4-1,-,CASSQEPYSYNEQFF
12,TRBV29-1,-,CSVDGGIGGYTF
17,TRBV28,TRBD1,CASSSVRDRGIGDTQYF
14,TRBV29-1,TRBD1,CSALGQGGPYEQYF
15,TRBV6-6,TRBD2,CASSYASGGTNEQYF
13,TRBV7-3,-,CASSPGTNTEAFF
18,TRBV6-5,-,CASSYWRVVNLSGNTIYF
15,TRBV12-3/TRBV12-4,TRBD1,CASSLALRQGRGYTF
19,TRBV5-1,TRBD1,CASSLDRTGGARVTGELFF
16,TRBV5-6,-,CASSFFTPAFYNEQFF
13,TRBV29-1,-,CSVATQGYTEAFF
16,TRBV3-1,TRBD1,CASSQDWDRVYNEQYF
15,TRBV5-1,TRBD1,CASSFARTGPETQYF
18,TRBV18,TRBD1,CASSPNRRDRISTGELFF
12,TRBV20-1,TRBD1,CSADRDSDTQYF
17,TRBV12-3/TRBV12-4,-,CASSLFGRSGVSHEQYF
15,TRBV27,TRBD1,CASSSDRGPYNEQYF
13,TRBV20-1,-,CSARDPVGSPLHF
14,TRBV12-3/TRBV12-4,-,CASSSRTVYDEQYF
17,TRBV7-9,-,CASSEGIWGLPQETQYF
16,TRBV3-1,TRBD2,CASSQDLAGNTDTQYF
16,TRBV7-2,-,CASSLVADGLEETQYF
16,TRBV27,TRBD2,CASSLLAGGPRDEQFF
13,TRBV6-1,TRBD1,CASEGQGKETQYF
15,TRBV10-3,-,CAISGGEGGVYEQYF
14,TRBV5-1,TRBD2,CASSVAGVENEQFF
12,TRBV20-1,-,CSAPTDSTEAFF
15,TRBV12-3/TRBV12-4,TRBD1,CASTPRTGGTYEQYF
11,TRBV7-9,-,CASSLRRDAFF
15,TRBV20-1,TRBD1,CSAPGQGTGSYEQYF
18,TRBV4-2,-,CASSQQAGYEEGPYEQYF
13,TRBV24-1,-,CATSRPDTGELFF